The next 32 T cell receptor beta chains were all read from a single sample in a study of cytomegalovirus exposure and HLA in healthy donors. Amplification used 60 Vbeta primers and 13 Jbeta primers. Repertoires were generated with immunoSEQ multiplex PCR, while TCRdb's copy carries only in-frame clones and drops some. The table includes roughly 160,000 clones, 84% detected once. Input material: PBMCs. These receptors were collected from a boy aged 2 to 9 in good health and CMV-seronegative.

The chain recombines TRBV7-9 with TRBJ2-1, with 14 bases fitting TRBD2. CDR1 and CDR2 from the germline V gene are SEHNR and FQNEAQ (reference sequence). J was trimmed by 8 bases and V by 4 bases; bases with no gene match: 7. The CDR3 is 16 residues long. DNA for the CDR3: TGTGCCAGCAGCTGGGGAGGGACTAGCGGGAGCGATGAGCAGTTCTTC. Amino acids: CASSWGGTSGSDEQFF.

The chain is built from TRBV5-4 and TRBJ2-1, with 7 bases aligning to TRBD1. The CDR3 loop spans 15 amino acids. V lost 5 bases to trimming and J lost 5 bases; unmatched junction nucleotides: 10. The germline V gene has CDR1 SGHNT and CDR2 YYREEE (reference sequence). DNA of the CDR3: TGTGCCAGCAGGTCGGACAGGCGGGTGGACAATGAGCAGTTCTTC. This codes for CASRSDRRVDNEQFF.

This chain links TRBV10-3 with TRBJ2-7, with D perhaps TRBD1 (6 bases). From germline, CDR1 is ENHRY and CDR2 SYGVKD. Trimming stripped 2 bases from V and 3 bases from J, with 11 bases between. The CDR3 covers 14 residues. The CDR3 loop is CAISERQAFYEQYF. CDR3 nucleotides: TGTGCCATCAGTGAGCGACAGGCCTTCTACGAGCAGTACTTC.

V is TRBV28 and J is TRBJ1-2; 10 bases line up with TRBD1. The CDR3 is made up of 16 amino acids. V shed 1 base, J shed 7 bases, and the junction held 9 bases outside the gene matches. Germline V lookup: CDR1 MDHEN, CDR2 SYDVKM. CDR3 amino acids: CASSLYLLRDRGGYTF. CDR3 bases: TGTGCCAGCAGTTTATATCTTCTCCGGGACAGGGGTGGCTACACCTTC.

This clone was detected a few times. The chain is built from TRBV19 and TRBJ1-5; a weak D match, TRBD1 (5 bases). V gave up 1 base and J gave up 7 bases, with 14 bases separating them. CDR1 and CDR2 from the germline V gene are LNHDA and SQIVND (reference sequence). This CDR3 region has 15 residues. CDR3 region: CASSIGLGRDQPQHF. In nucleotides, the CDR3 is TGTGCCAGTAGTATAGGACTTGGGAGGGACCAGCCCCAGCATTTT.

V and J are TRBV21-1 and TRBJ2-7; TRBD2, the D gene given by the table, was not confirmed from the DNA. TRBV21-1 is given as a pseudogene. There are 16 residues in the CDR3. Written as DNA, the CDR3 is TGTGCCAGCCGGGTAAGGGTTACTAGCGGGAGTTACGAGCAGTACTTC. It codes for CASRVRVTSGSYEQYF.

A single count supports this clone. V and J are TRBV7-8 and TRBJ2-7, with 10 nucleotides matching TRBD1. Germline values: CDR1 SGHVS, CDR2 FQNEAQ. The V segment lost 0 bases and the J segment 1 base; nucleotides outside the gene matches: 15. The CDR3 length is 20 residues. The CDR3 nucleotides read TGTGCCAGCAGCTTAGCGCCTAATCATACCGGGACAGGGGATTCCTACGAGCAGTACTTC. Translating gives CASSLAPNHTGTGDSYEQYF.

The rearrangement links TRBV6-1 to TRBJ2-7, with 11 bases fitting TRBD2. Germline V gene sequence: CDR1 MNHNS, CDR2 SASEGT. The J segment lost 3 bases and the V segment lost 7 bases, leaving 2 bases of the junction unmatched. The length of the CDR3 is 13 residues. The CDR3 spells CASKGLADYEQYF. The CDR3 DNA follows: TGTGCCAGCAAGGGACTAGCGGACTACGAGCAGTACTTC.

With regard to this clone: This sample also contains other DNA sequences that code for the same CDR3. This chain uses TRBV6-5 with TRBJ2-7; no firm D call. The V end was cut by 6 bases, the J end by 1 base, with 4 bases between. This CDR3 contains 11 residues. Germline loops: CDR1 MNHEY, CDR2 SVGAGI. The CDR3 sequence is CASRRSYEQYF. As DNA, the CDR3 is TGTGCCAGCAGGAGGTCCTACGAGCAGTACTTC.

CDR3 coding DNA: TGTGCCAGCAGTGCCGGGCAGGGACTGACTGAAGCTTTCTTT. It encodes CASSAGQGLTEAFF. This chain links TRBV2 with TRBJ1-1, with D perhaps TRBD1 (5 bases). This CDR3 has 14 amino acids. The V end was cut by 4 bases, the J end by 5 bases, with 14 bases between. Germline V lookup: CDR1 SNHLY, CDR2 FYNNEI.

V and J are TRBV7-6 and TRBJ1-2; D is undetermined. Germline CDR1 reads SGHVS; CDR2 reads FNYEAQ. Trimming pared 2 bases from V and 6 bases from J, leaving 16 bases between. CDR3 length: 15 amino acids. The CDR3: CASSLYEDDLHGYTF. CDR3 sequence (DNA): TGTGCCAGCAGCTTATACGAGGATGATCTGCATGGCTACACCTTC.

CDR3 protein: CASNKQGAGFEESGNTIYF. CDR3 nucleotide sequence: TGTGCCAGCAACAAACAGGGGGCCGGATTCGAGGAATCTGGAAACACCATATATTTT. This chain joins TRBV6-8 and TRBJ1-3; 9 nucleotides match TRBD1. V trimming: 7 bases; J trimming: 1 base; junction bases outside the gene matches: 17. CDR1 and CDR2 (germline): MNHGY, SAAAGT. This CDR3 is built from 19 residues.

A few counts support this clone. The rearrangement uses TRBV5-3 and TRBJ1-1; D gene unclear. TRBV5-3 is recorded as an ORF, its role being uncertain. Trimming left V 3 bases short and J 11 bases short, with 23 bases between. The CDR3 sequence is 15 residues long. The CDR3, as DNA: TGTGCCAGAAGCTGCCATCCTCAGGAGGGAGGTAAGGCTTTCTTT. It yields the protein CARSCHPQEGGKAFF.

The V call is TRBV6-1, the J call TRBJ1-1; D might be TRBD1 (5 bases). The germline CDR1 and CDR2 sequences are MNHNS and SASEGT. This CDR3 has 16 amino acids. V lost 0 bases and J 10 bases, leaving 21 bases between the germline ends. The CDR3 here is CASSEAQAGPMQGAFF. CDR3 nucleotide sequence: TGTGCCAGCAGTGAAGCGCAGGCAGGCCCGATGCAGGGAGCTTTCTTT.

The V and J genes are TRBV29-1 and TRBJ2-5; 7 bases line up with TRBD1. Looked up from germline, CDR1 is SQVTM and CDR2 is ANQGSEA. The CDR3 spans 14 residues. The junction had 7 bases not matched to a gene; V was cut back by 2 bases and J by 4 bases. The CDR3 DNA reads as TGCAGCGTTGAAAGAGGGGGCCAGGGAGAGACCCAGTACTTC. Amino acid sequence: CSVERGGQGETQYF.

The J gene is TRBJ1-4, the V gene TRBV29-1; 11 nucleotides match TRBD1. Germline trimming cut 4 bases from V and 7 bases from J; bases unmatched to any gene: 8. The CDR3 runs 15 residues. The germline V gene encodes CDR1 SQVTM and CDR2 ANQGSEA. The CDR3, as DNA: TGCAGCGTTGGAAGGACAGGGGGCGCCCGTGAAAAACTGTTTTTT. Protein: CSVGRTGGAREKLFF.

The rearrangement links TRBV9 to TRBJ2-7; 7 positions match TRBD1. V dropped 3 bases and J dropped 0; count of bases not matched to a gene: 9. Germline V lookup: CDR1 SGDLS, CDR2 YYNGEE. This CDR3 comprises 16 residues. This chain's CDR3 is CASSASGQSISYEQYF. The CDR3, as DNA: TGTGCCAGCAGCGCCTCGGGACAGTCGATCTCCTACGAGCAGTACTTC.

CDR3 bases: TGTGCCAGCAGCTTGGGGGGCCAGCCGTACAATGAGCAGTTCTTC. It codes for CASSLGGQPYNEQFF. The rearrangement joins TRBV5-6 to TRBJ2-1; D is possibly TRBD1 (5 bases). This CDR3 has 15 amino acids. Trimming took 0 bases from V and 4 from J, leaving 11 bases between them. CDR1 is SGHDT and CDR2 is YYEEEE in the germline V gene.

The rearrangement links TRBV5-1 to TRBJ2-3, with 8 bases identical to TRBD1. Germline-derived CDR1 and CDR2 are SGHRS and YFSETQ. V was pared by 2 bases and J by 1 base, with 6 bases of the junction left unmatched. This CDR3 contains 16 residues. In DNA form, the CDR3 reads TGCGCCAGCAGCTTTGGACAGGGCTTAGGCACAGATACGCAGTATTTT. Protein: CASSFGQGLGTDTQYF.

V and J are TRBV30 and TRBJ1-2; D gene uncertain. Trimming cost V 1 base and J 7 bases, with 10 bases left between them. Germline V lookup: CDR1 GTSNPN, CDR2 SVGIG (reference sequence). The CDR3 sequence is 12 residues long. The CDR3 bases are TGTGCCTGGAGTGGATACGTCAGTGGCTACACCTTC. This encodes CAWSGYVSGYTF.

The chain is built from TRBV7-8 and TRBJ1-2; TRBD1 aligns across 10 bases. V lost 0 bases to trimming and J lost 3 bases; unmatched junction nucleotides: 10. CDR1 and CDR2 from the germline V gene are SGHVS and FQNEAQ. The CDR3 totals 18 residues. The DNA for the CDR3 is TGTGCCAGCAGCTTAGCCCCAGGACAGGGGGGGAGCCACTATGGCTACACCTTC. It yields the protein CASSLAPGQGGSHYGYTF.

DNA for the CDR3: TGTGCCAGCAGCGACAGGAATAGCAATCAGCCCCAGCATTTT. It encodes CASSDRNSNQPQHF. The rearrangement links TRBV9 to TRBJ1-5; weak D call: TRBD1 (5 bases). V was shortened by 3 bases and J by 0 bases, with 7 bases between the two germline ends. CDR3 length equals 14 residues. CDR1 and CDR2 (germline): SGDLS, YYNGEE.

This chain joins TRBV13 and TRBJ2-1; TRBD2 agrees at 14 bases. V shed 4 bases, J shed 5 bases, and the junction held 19 bases outside the gene matches. The germline V gene has CDR1 PRHDT and CDR2 FYEKMQ (reference sequence). The CDR3 is 21 amino acids. The CDR3 bases are TGTGCCAGCAGCTCCCTTAGACTAGCGGGAGGGAAGTGGGTTGTGGACAATGAGCAGTTCTTC. Protein: CASSSLRLAGGKWVVDNEQFF.

The CDR3: CASSPGLAGDTQYF. As DNA, the CDR3 is TGTGCCAGCAGCCCGGGACTAGCGGGAGATACGCAGTATTTT. The chain is built from TRBV7-9 and TRBJ2-3, with 12 nucleotides matching TRBD2. The CDR3 contains 14 residues. With V trimmed by 5 bases and J by 5 bases, 2 bases remained unmatched. Germline lookup yields CDR1 SEHNR and CDR2 FQNEAQ (reference sequence).

V usage is TRBV10-3 and J usage is TRBJ2-6; 8 nucleotides align to TRBD2. The CDR3 length is 18 residues. V lost 3 bases, J lost 0 bases, and 7 bases stayed unmatched. Germline V gene lookup returns CDR1 ENHRY and CDR2 SYGVKD. CDR3 sequence (DNA): TGTGCCATCAGTGATACTAGCGGTTCTAGCTCTGGGGCCAACGTCCTGACTTTC. This codes for CAISDTSGSSSGANVLTF.

The gene calls are TRBV5-6 and TRBJ1-2; 11 nucleotides align to TRBD1. CDR1 is SGHDT, CDR2 YYEEEE, per germline. V lost 1 base and J lost 3; bases outside the gene matches: 2. This CDR3 has 15 amino acids. The CDR3 DNA follows: TGTGCCAGCAGCTTGTGGGGACAGGGGGACTATGGCTACACCTTC. This codes for CASSLWGQGDYGYTF.

The CDR3 DNA is TGTGCCAGCAGCTCACCGGGACAGAGGTCCACAGATACGCAGTATTTT. Its protein product is CASSSPGQRSTDTQYF. V and J are TRBV28 and TRBJ2-3; 7 bases line up with TRBD1. Germline CDR1 reads MDHEN; CDR2 reads SYDVKM. V was clipped by 6 bases and J by 2 bases; unmatched bases: 11. This CDR3 is built from 16 residues.

This clone was seen more than once but under ten times. The V call is TRBV5-1, the J call TRBJ2-5; D is unresolved. Germline V gene data show CDR1 as SGHRS and CDR2 as YFSETQ. Trimming left V 4 bases short and J 1 base short, with 8 bases between. The length of the CDR3 is 13 residues. In nucleotides, the CDR3 is TGCGCCAGCAGCATTAGAGTCCAAGAGACCCAGTACTTC. Amino acids: CASSIRVQETQYF.

The chain carries TRBV6-1 and TRBJ2-7; 15 nucleotides align to TRBD2. Germline V CDR1 and CDR2: MNHNS, SASEGT. Unmatched junction bases numbered 3, after V lost 2 bases and J lost 4 bases. This CDR3 region has 16 residues. The CDR3 region has the DNA TGTGCCAGCAGTGAAACGGGACTAGCGGGAGGTTACGAGCAGTACTTC. As protein: CASSETGLAGGYEQYF.

The chain recombines TRBV4-2 with TRBJ2-1; 8 positions match TRBD1. V was clipped by 0 bases and J by 9 bases; unmatched bases: 16. Germline CDR1 reads LGHNA; CDR2 reads YNFKEQ. This CDR3 is built from 18 residues. In DNA form, the CDR3 reads TGTGCCAGCAGCCAAGAAGGAACGGGGCAGAGGGGGACAGGTGAGCAGTTCTTC. Its protein product is CASSQEGTGQRGTGEQFF.

The chain links TRBV10-3 to TRBJ2-7, with a weak D call TRBD1 (5 bases). The germline V and J ends were trimmed by 6 bases and 1 base, with 13 bases remaining between them. In germline, CDR1 is ENHRY, CDR2 SYGVKD. CDR3 length equals 14 residues. The CDR3 nucleotides read TGTGCCATCAGGGAAGTGGGGCGGTCCTACGAGCAGTACTTC. Amino acids: CAIREVGRSYEQYF.

The chain employs TRBV30 and TRBJ1-5; no clear D. CDR3 length: 16 residues. Trimming took off 4 bases at V and 3 bases at J, with 19 bases between the two ends. Germline V lookup: CDR1 GTSNPN, CDR2 SVGIG (reference sequence). The CDR3 sequence: CAWKAPGRSDNQPQHF. CDR3 coding DNA: TGTGCCTGGAAAGCTCCCGGGAGGTCGGACAATCAGCCCCAGCATTTT.